Detailed here is one T cell receptor (beta chain). Patients all relapsed after autologous stem cell transplantation, and there was variation in brentuximab vedotin exposure. This specimen comes from a study of PD-1 blockade in classical Hodgkin lymphoma. Sequencing was performed with immunoSEQ multiplex PCR; in TCRdb, only in-frame clones are kept and a portion is missing. The sample has about 14,000 clones, approximately 80% seen once. Specimen: peripheral blood mononuclear cells (PBMCs), collected at baseline. The sequence was collected from a human donor with classical Hodgkin lymphoma.

This CDR3 reads CASSPGMTPSTDTQYF. For the CDR3, the DNA is TGTGCCAGCAGTCCGGGGATGACCCCAAGCACAGATACGCAGTATTTT. The chain uses TRBV28 and TRBJ2-3, with D possibly being TRBD2 (5 bases). V was clipped by 5 bases and J by 0 bases, with 15 bases between them. This CDR3 is 16 amino acids long. The germline V gene has CDR1 MDHEN and CDR2 SYDVKM. Full variable domain (remainder filled in from reference TRBV28 and TRBJ2-3): DVKVTQSSRYLVKRTGEKVFLECVQDMDHENMFWYRQDPGLGLRLIYFSYDVKMKEKGDIPEGYSVSREKKERFSLILESASTNQTSMYLCASSPGMTPSTDTQYFGPGTRLTVL.